The rows below give T cell receptor beta chains drawn from one sample of a study of a mutant IDH1 vaccine in newly diagnosed glioma. These receptors' antigens are unknown. Measured with immunoSEQ multiplex PCR; TCRdb has only the in-frame clones, and not every one. The repertoire holds 45,000 to 65,000 clones, with over 75% as singletons. The sample here was PBMCs, taken from a glioma patient whose treatment included an IDH1 peptide vaccine. The receptor set was obtained from a man between 50 and 59 years old with glioma. Both conserved end residues are part of each CDR3. The order of the fields is J gene, V gene, D gene, clone size, CDR3 protein, CDR3 DNA. A D gene is named only where the DNA matches it firmly. Clone size is given for some rows only: seen once, a few or many times, or a class if the clone is expanded.

>TRBJ2-1|TRBV6-4|TRBD1|.
CASSAGQGAVDEQFF
TGTGCCAGCAGTGCGGGACAGGGGGCTGTCGATGAGCAGTTCTTC
>TRBJ1-1|TRBV28|TRBD1|.
CASTYPYRGLAEAFF
TGTGCCAGCACTTACCCCTACAGGGGGCTGGCTGAAGCTTTCTTT
>TRBJ1-1|TRBV7-8|.|once
CASSLQRLGTEAFF
TGTGCCAGCAGCTTACAGCGTTTGGGCACTGAAGCTTTCTTT
>TRBJ2-3|TRBV21-1|.|.
CASIRGDPSSLYTDTQYF
TGTGCCAGCATTAGAGGGGACCCATCTTCCCTATACACAGATACGCAGTATTTT
>TRBJ2-7|TRBV15|.|.
CATSRDRALYEQYF
TGTGCCACCAGCAGAGATCGGGCATTATACGAGCAGTACTTC
>TRBJ2-3|TRBV7-2|TRBD2|.
CASSLSGGSTDTQYF
TGTGCCAGCAGCCTAAGCGGGGGGAGCACAGATACGCAGTATTTT
>TRBJ2-2|TRBV4-3|.|once
CASSQDFTRGSGELFF
TGCGCCAGCAGCCAAGATTTTACTCGGGGGTCCGGGGAGCTGTTTTTT
>TRBJ1-2|TRBV7-9|TRBD1|few
CASSLSSGQGAYGYTF
TGTGCCAGCAGCTTAAGTTCCGGACAGGGAGCCTATGGCTACACCTTC
>TRBJ2-1|TRBV7-9|.|.
CASSFSGEQFF
TGTGCCAGCAGCTTCTCGGGTGAGCAGTTCTTC
>TRBJ2-7|TRBV6-5|.|.
CASSTTYEQYF
TGTGCCAGCAGTACCACCTACGAGCAGTACTTC
>TRBJ1-1|TRBV18|TRBD1|.
CASSKTGERTEAFF
TGTGCCAGCTCAAAGACAGGGGAGAGAACTGAAGCTTTCTTT
>TRBJ2-6|TRBV5-4|TRBD1|.
CASKTGAGANVLTF
TGTGCCAGCAAGACAGGGGCTGGGGCCAACGTCCTGACTTTC
>TRBJ1-2|TRBV28|.|.
CASNGAGGGARDYGYTF
TGTGCCAGCAACGGTGCCGGAGGGGGGGCAAGGGACTATGGCTACACCTTC
>TRBJ1-1|TRBV6-1|TRBD1|.
CAGDRGLNTEAFF
TGTGCCGGGGACAGGGGATTGAACACTGAAGCTTTCTTT
>TRBJ2-6|TRBV30|.|.
CAWSVASGANVLTF
TGTGCCTGGAGTGTAGCCTCTGGGGCCAACGTCCTGACTTTC
>TRBJ1-2|TRBV2|TRBD1|.
CASSWTGGNYGYTF
TGTGCCAGCAGCTGGACAGGGGGGAACTATGGCTACACCTTC
>TRBJ1-1|TRBV6-1|.|.
CASTRTATEAFF
TGTGCCAGCACCCGGACAGCCACTGAAGCTTTCTTT
>TRBJ2-1|TRBV18|.|.
CASSLQWGENNEQFF
TGTGCCAGCTCACTACAGTGGGGGGAGAACAATGAGCAGTTCTTC
>TRBJ1-2|TRBV2|TRBD1|.
CASSPGRQGALGGGYTF
TGTGCCAGCTCACCCGGGAGACAGGGGGCACTAGGAGGTGGCTACACCTTC
>TRBJ2-2|TRBV11-2|.|few
CASSLEMAGELFF
TGTGCCAGCAGCTTAGAGATGGCCGGGGAGCTGTTTTTT